This T cell receptor beta chain was profiled in a study of blood T cell repertoires in COVID-19. Study in general: Acute-phase and convalescent COVID-19 samples originated in the United States, Italy and Spain.

Sequenced by immunoSEQ multiplex PCR; TCRdb stores in-frame clones only, minus some. The profile shows 140,000 to 150,000 clones, more than 80% of them singletons. J lost 1 base, V lost 3 bases, and 3 bases had no gene match. The CDR3 has 14 residues. CDR1 is SGDLS and CDR2 is YYNGEE in the germline V gene. The sequenced sample was peripheral blood. The chain links TRBV9 to TRBJ2-7, with 8 bases fitting TRBD2. This receptor was taken from a man aged 18-30 years with COVID-19, enrolled during active disease. For the CDR3, the DNA is TGTGCCAGCAGCGGACTAGCGCCTTCCTACGAGCAGTACTTC. Translation: CASSGLAPSYEQYF.